The 26 T cell receptor beta chains given below trace back to one sample, sequenced in a study of T-cell reconstitution after alpha-beta-depleted transplantation in children. This sample's TCRbeta library carried unique molecular identifier barcodes. TCRdb independently ran MiXCR on the PCR reads; one entry per CDR3 protein. This sample has some 490,000 distinct CDR3 sequences, with around 13% found just once. Sequences were derived from PBMCs from the stem cell graft donor, sampled from the stem cell graft. The receptor source for this set is a human donor who donated a stem cell graft to a child with combined immunodeficiency.

The chain employs TRBV5-6 and TRBJ2-2; no clear D. The germline gives CDR1 SGHDT, CDR2 YYEEEE. V dropped 4 bases and J dropped 0 bases, with 10 bases sitting between them. The CDR3 is 15 residues long. The CDR3 nucleotides read TGTGCCAGCAGCACCGAACCCCCGAACACCGGGGAGCTGTTTTTT. This codes for CASSTEPPNTGELFF.

The chain links TRBV7-9 to TRBJ2-5, with 14 bases identical to TRBD2. The V and J ends lost 8 bases and 9 bases, in that order; junction bases with no gene match: 8. CDR1 is SEHNR and CDR2 is FQNEAQ in the germline V gene (reference sequence). The CDR3 length is 14 residues. The CDR3 DNA reads as TGTGCCAGCGGACCGGGACTAGCGGGAGCGGCCCAGTACTTC. Translation: CASGPGLAGAAQYF.

The chain joins TRBV12-3 or TRBV12-4 to TRBJ2-5; D call uncertain. V lost 1 base, J lost 5 bases, and 11 bases lay in between. The CDR3 extends over 14 amino acids. The CDR3 spells CASSLGARFETQYF. The CDR3 DNA reads as TGTGCCAGCAGTTTAGGGGCCAGATTCGAGACCCAGTACTTC.

The genes are TRBV4-3 and TRBJ2-7, with D tentatively TRBD1 or TRBD2 (5 bases each). With 4 bases removed from V and 4 bases from J, the gap between germline ends came to 17 bases. CDR3 size: 15 residues. Germline V gene sequence: CDR1 LGHNA, CDR2 YSLEER. Here the CDR3 DNA reads TGCGCCAGCAGCCGGGGCCACCCGGAGGTATACGAGCAGTACTTC. Its translation is CASSRGHPEVYEQYF.

This clonotype was counted a few times. This sequence joins TRBV20-1 and TRBJ2-1; 9 nucleotides align to TRBD1. Germline CDR1 and CDR2: DFQATT and SNEGSKA (reference sequence). V lost 6 bases, J lost 4 bases, and 13 bases stayed unmatched. The CDR3 totals 16 residues. The CDR3 loop is CSAPPHDRGTYNEQFF. DNA for the CDR3: TGCAGTGCCCCCCCCCATGACAGGGGGACTTACAATGAGCAGTTCTTC.

The gene calls are TRBV9 and TRBJ1-6; TRBD1 matches 8 bases. This CDR3 contains 17 residues. J was trimmed by 0 bases and V by 4 bases; bases with no gene match: 6. Per the germline V gene, CDR1 is SGDLS and CDR2 is YYNGEE. Written as DNA, the CDR3 is TGTGCCAGCAGCCCCGGACAGGGTCGCTCCTATAATTCACCCCTCCACTTT. Its translation is CASSPGQGRSYNSPLHF.

There are many counts of this clonotype. The rearrangement joins TRBV12-3 or TRBV12-4 to TRBJ2-1; D gene unclear. This CDR3 is built from 15 residues. The V and J ends lost 2 bases and 0 bases respectively, with 8 bases between them. CDR3 loop: CASSLKHSSYNEQFF. Written as DNA, the CDR3 is TGTGCCAGCAGTTTAAAGCACAGCTCCTACAATGAGCAGTTCTTC.

Details on this clonotype: A junction end diverges from the germline sequence, so it may reflect a read error. In DNA form, the CDR3 reads TGTGCCAGCAGCCTAGGGGGAAACGCTGAAGCTTTCTTT. As protein: CASSLGGNAEAFF. This rearrangement joins TRBV13 to TRBJ1-1; D perhaps matches TRBD1 (6 bases). Germline V gene lookup returns CDR1 PRHDT and CDR2 FYEKMQ (reference sequence). The CDR3 length is 13 residues.

This clonotype was detected a few times. A junction end diverges from the germline sequence, so it may reflect a read error. The chain recombines TRBV12-3 or TRBV12-4 with TRBJ2-1; possible D gene TRBD2, 6 bases. The length of the CDR3 is 15 residues. CDR3 DNA: TGTGTCAGCAGTTCTGGTAGCGCGGGATACAATGAGCAGTTCTTC. Amino acid sequence: CVSSSGSAGYNEQFF.

This clonotype turned up a few times. The chain has TRBV3-1 and TRBJ2-7, with D possibly TRBD2 on 6 matching bases. The germline V gene encodes CDR1 LGHDT and CDR2 YNNKEL (reference sequence). Between the trimmed V and J ends, which lost 2 bases and 4 bases, there was a span of 9 bases. The CDR3 spans 13 residues. CDR3 sequence: CASSQKTSYEQYF. The CDR3 DNA follows: TGTGCCAGCAGCCAAAAGACTAGTTACGAGCAGTACTTC.

The sample holds many counts of this clonotype. This chain connects TRBV12-3 or TRBV12-4 to TRBJ2-7; D is unresolved. The CDR3 is 12 amino acids. V lost 4 bases to trimming and J lost 8 bases, with 12 bases between them. The CDR3 protein is CASSWEPTKQYF. The CDR3 DNA is TGTGCCAGCAGTTGGGAACCTACGAAGCAGTACTTC.

This clonotype has ten or more counts. The chain combines TRBV6-5 with TRBJ2-5; 7 bases line up with TRBD1. V trimming: 4 bases; J trimming: 5 bases; junction bases outside the gene matches: 10. Looked up from germline, CDR1 is MNHEY and CDR2 is SVGAGI. This CDR3 comprises 15 residues. The CDR3 loop is CASSLVGQDQETQYF. For the CDR3, the DNA is TGTGCCAGCAGTTTAGTTGGACAGGATCAGGAGACCCAGTACTTC.

This clonotype was counted many times. The rearrangement uses TRBV12-3 or TRBV12-4 and TRBJ2-4, with 7 bases fitting TRBD2. The CDR3 runs 16 residues. V lost 5 bases and J lost 6; bases outside the gene matches: 13. The CDR3 protein is CASSPRERLAVNIQYF. In nucleotides, the CDR3 is TGTGCCAGCAGTCCGCGAGAGCGGCTAGCGGTAAACATTCAGTACTTC.

The chain carries TRBV20-1 and TRBJ1-6, with a possible D match to TRBD1 (5 bases). Germline lookup yields CDR1 DFQATT and CDR2 SNEGSKA (reference sequence). This CDR3 is built from 15 residues. Trimming cost V 5 bases and J 7 bases, with 18 bases left between them. In DNA form, the CDR3 reads TGCAGTGCTGGGGCCCTGTCGACTGTCAATTCACCCCTCCACTTT. This sequence encodes CSAGALSTVNSPLHF.

This clonotype was observed a handful of times. The rearrangement uses TRBV20-1 and TRBJ2-1; a possible D gene is TRBD1 (5 bases). The germline V gene has CDR1 DFQATT and CDR2 SNEGSKA (reference sequence). V gave up 1 base and J gave up 0 bases, with 10 bases separating them. The length of the CDR3 is 15 residues. For the CDR3, the DNA is TGCAGTGCTAGAGTTCCAGGGTCCTCCTACAATGAGCAGTTCTTC. Protein product: CSARVPGSSYNEQFF.

This sequence joins TRBV29-1 and TRBJ1-5; possibly TRBD1 for D (6 bases). This CDR3 has 13 residues. Per germline, CDR1 SQVTM and CDR2 ANQGSEA. This chain's CDR3 is CSPGGGWNQPQHF. The CDR3 DNA reads as TGCAGTCCGGGAGGGGGTTGGAATCAGCCCCAGCATTTT.

This clonotype was recorded a few times. The chain joins TRBV7-8 to TRBJ1-6; no reliable D call. Trimming took off 7 bases at V and 8 bases at J, with 12 bases between the two ends. Germline-derived CDR1 and CDR2 are SGHVS and FQNEAQ. The CDR3 is 13 residues long. This CDR3 is CASKGEFDSPLHF. The DNA of the CDR3 is TGTGCCAGCAAAGGCGAGTTTGATTCACCCCTCCACTTT.

This clonotype was seen many times. V usage is TRBV28 and J usage is TRBJ1-1; D gene ambiguous. V dropped 6 bases and J dropped 3 bases, with 11 bases sitting between them. Germline CDR1 and CDR2: MDHEN and SYDVKM. CDR3 length: 13 amino acids. This chain's CDR3 is CASSTALDTEAFF. For the CDR3, the DNA is TGTGCCAGCAGCACCGCGTTGGACACTGAAGCTTTCTTT.

Ten or more counts support this clonotype. The J gene is TRBJ2-3, the V gene TRBV29-1; TRBD1 aligns across 7 bases. This CDR3 is built from 14 residues. With 6 bases clipped from V and 2 bases from J, the junction kept 8 bases outside the gene matches. CDR1 SQVTM and CDR2 ANQGSEA come from the germline V gene. As DNA, the CDR3 is TGCAGCGTGAGGGGACAGATGGACACAGATACGCAGTATTTT. Translated: CSVRGQMDTDTQYF.

This clonotype was recorded a few times. The rearrangement joins TRBV13 to TRBJ2-3, with D tentatively TRBD1 or TRBD2 (6 bases each). Germline CDR1 is PRHDT and CDR2 is FYEKMQ (reference sequence). This CDR3 spans 17 amino acids. Trimming took 3 bases from V and 6 from J, leaving 22 bases between them. CDR3 sequence: CASSFNGGVAGADTQYF. CDR3 in DNA: TGTGCCAGCAGCTTTAACGGGGGCGTAGCAGGGGCGGATACGCAGTATTTT.

The table lists this clonotype with many counts. This chain links TRBV28 with TRBJ1-2; 9 bases are shared with TRBD1. The CDR3 contains 15 residues. Germline CDR1 is MDHEN and CDR2 is SYDVKM. Losses at the gene ends were 1 base for V and 3 bases for J; bases not matched to a gene: 3. The CDR3 DNA reads as TGTGCCAGCAGTTTATTCTGGGACAGGGACTATGGCTACACCTTC. This encodes CASSLFWDRDYGYTF.

This clonotype was seen ten or more times. One end of the junction varies from germline; a read error may be responsible. The chain has TRBV5-1 and TRBJ2-7, with 7 nucleotides matching TRBD2. Germline CDR1 is SGHRS and CDR2 is YFSETQ. The CDR3 is 14 residues long. CDR3 bases: TGTGCCAGCAGCTTAGGAGGGAGGGCCTACGAGCAGTACTTC. It specifies CASSLGGRAYEQYF.

This clonotype appeared many times. V gene TRBV4-3 combines with J gene TRBJ2-3; possibly TRBD1 for D (6 bases). V lost 1 base to trimming and J lost 0 bases, with 8 bases between them. The length of the CDR3 is 15 residues. The germline CDR1 and CDR2 sequences are LGHNA and YSLEER. This CDR3 is CASSQGTVSTDTQYF. As DNA, the CDR3 is TGCGCCAGCAGCCAAGGGACAGTTAGCACAGATACGCAGTATTTT.

This clonotype showed up many times. The chain employs TRBV29-1 and TRBJ2-5; TRBD1 aligns across 11 bases. With V trimmed by 1 base and J by 0 bases, 19 bases remained unmatched. CDR3 length equals 21 residues. The germline CDR1 and CDR2 sequences are SQVTM and ANQGSEA. The CDR3 DNA is TGCAGCGTTGAAGCGGCTGGGGAAAGGACAGGGGGCAACCTTTACCAAGAGACCCAGTACTTC. This codes for CSVEAAGERTGGNLYQETQYF.

A few counts support this clonotype. V usage is TRBV20-1 and J usage is TRBJ2-5; D gene unclear. V lost 4 bases and J 1 base, leaving 4 bases between the germline ends. CDR1 is DFQATT and CDR2 is SNEGSKA in the germline V gene (reference sequence). The CDR3 is 11 amino acids. The CDR3 DNA reads as TGCAGTGCTATTTTCCAAGAGACCCAGTACTTC. It is translated as CSAIFQETQYF.

Concerning this clonotype itself: At one of its ends the junction is not consistent with the germline gene, which may arise from a read error. V gene TRBV29-1 combines with J gene TRBJ2-1; 11 bases align to TRBD2. CDR3 length: 16 residues. Germline values: CDR1 SQVTM, CDR2 ANQGSEA. The CDR3 DNA follows: TGCAACGTTGAAGCCGCTAGCGGGGGGCCCTACAATGAGCAGTTCTTC. This encodes CNVEAASGGPYNEQFF.